The sequence of this T cell receptor (beta chain) was determined in a study of cytomegalovirus exposure and HLA in healthy donors. Broader study findings: An ancestry cluster, one associated with Asian ancestry, reportedly showed fewer N-insertions than the approximately 670-donor mean in a later analysis.

The PCR made use of 60 Vbeta and 13 Jbeta primers. Clones were sequenced by immunoSEQ multiplex PCR, and TCRdb holds only the in-frame ones, with some missing. This table has under 150,000 clones, roughly four fifths appearing once. As regards this clone: Its antigen is still unknown.

The CDR3 extends over 14 amino acids. Germline trimming cut 5 bases from V and 6 bases from J; bases unmatched to any gene: 4. In germline, CDR1 is SEHNR, CDR2 FQNEAQ (reference sequence). The receptor was derived from a woman between 35 and 50 years old in good health and CMV-seropositive. Source material: PBMCs. The gene calls are TRBV7-9 and TRBJ1-4; 9 bases map to TRBD1. The CDR3 DNA follows: TGTGCCAGCAGCCGGACAGGGGCCGATGAAAAACTGTTTTTT. Residues: CASSRTGADEKLFF.